The 15 T cell receptor beta chains below all came from one sample that was sequenced in a study of CD8 T cells in ankylosing spondylitis. MiXCR, applied by TCRdb to the 5' RACE reads, yields one record per CDR3 protein. The sample consists of tens of thousands of distinct CDR3 sequences, about 17% of them appearing once. The specimen was blood. The receptors here all came from a male donor with ankylosing spondylitis or in good health (not recorded which).

This clonotype was counted at least ten times. This chain links TRBV6-1 with TRBJ2-2; the D is unclear. From germline, CDR1 is MNHNS and CDR2 SASEGT. The length of the CDR3 is 13 residues. Deletions cut 7 bases from V and 4 bases from J, with 10 bases between. CDR3 nucleotides: TGTGCCAGCACTGGGATCCCCACCGGGGAGCTGTTTTTT. Translation: CASTGIPTGELFF.

The sample holds a few counts of this clonotype. The rearrangement links TRBV2 to TRBJ1-5, with D unresolved. This CDR3 contains 13 residues. V gave up 5 bases and J gave up 5 bases, with 10 bases separating them. Germline CDR1 is SNHLY and CDR2 is FYNNEI. The CDR3 DNA is TGTGCCAGCAGTACAGAGGGTGATCAGCCCCAGCATTTT. Its translation: CASSTEGDQPQHF.

The chain links TRBV7-2 to TRBJ2-3, with TRBD2 matching over 9 bases. The trim removed 4 bases at V and 5 bases at J, leaving 10 bases unmatched. Germline-derived CDR1 and CDR2 are SGHTA and FQGNSA. The CDR3 covers 16 residues. The CDR3, as DNA: TGTGCCAGCAGCTCCCTACGGGCGGGGGGGCAAGATACGCAGTATTTT. This translates into CASSSLRAGGQDTQYF.

The J gene is TRBJ2-1, the V gene TRBV5-1; D unclear. Germline CDR1 is SGHRS and CDR2 is YFSETQ. The CDR3 runs 15 residues. Between the trimmed V and J ends, which lost 4 bases and 0 bases, there was a span of 11 bases. CDR3 residues: CASSGTSPSYNEQFF. CDR3 coding DNA: TGCGCCAGCAGCGGAACTTCTCCCTCCTACAATGAGCAGTTCTTC. The whole variable domain, filled in from reference TRBV5-1 and TRBJ2-1, reads KAGVTQTPRYLIKTRGQQVTLSCSPISGHRSVSWYQQTPGQGLQFLFEYFSETQRNKGNFPGRFSGRQFSNSRSEMNVSTLELGDSALYLCASSGTSPSYNEQFFGPGTRLTVL.

The chain uses TRBV7-9 and TRBJ2-6, with a tentative D call TRBD2 (5 bases). Germline V gene data show CDR1 as SEHNR and CDR2 as FQNEAQ (reference sequence). The CDR3 has 14 residues. The germline V and J ends were trimmed by 3 bases and 5 bases, with 8 bases remaining between them. CDR3 bases: TGTGCCAGCAGCTTGAGAGGGAGGGCCAACGTCCTGACTTTC. It specifies CASSLRGRANVLTF. The variable domain in full, with the rest retrieved from reference TRBV7-9 and TRBJ2-6, is DTGVSQNPRHKITKRGQNVTFRCDPISEHNRLYWYRQTLGQGPEFLTYFQNEAQLEKSRLLSDRFSAERPKGSFSTLEIQRTEQGDSAMYLCASSLRGRANVLTFGAGSRLTVL.

The chain combines TRBV21-1 with TRBJ2-3; TRBD2, the table's D call, was not compared with the DNA. TRBV21-1 is reported as a pseudogene. The CDR3 spans 17 residues. The CDR3 is CASSKACGGGRSDTQYF. In nucleotides, the CDR3 is TGTGCCAGCAGCAAAGCGTGTGGCGGAGGACGTTCAGATACGCAGTATTTT.

This chain connects TRBV5-5 to TRBJ1-1; 9 bases match TRBD1. CDR1 and CDR2 from the germline V gene are SGHKS and YYEKEE (reference sequence). The CDR3 sequence is 17 residues long. J gave up 8 bases and V 5 bases, and 19 bases lay outside the gene matches. The CDR3 nucleotides read TGTGCCAGCAGTCGTAGGACAGGGGCGTTCGAGTACTCGGAAGCTTTCTTT. Translating it yields CASSRRTGAFEYSEAFF.

This clonotype has a handful of counts. This sequence joins TRBV25-1 and TRBJ2-1; D may be TRBD2 (6 bases). Trimming cost V 3 bases and J 2 bases, with 11 bases left between them. The CDR3 has 15 residues. Germline lookup yields CDR1 MGHDK and CDR2 SYGVNS. The CDR3: CASSDPGRPYNEQFF. The CDR3 bases are TGTGCCAGCAGTGATCCAGGGAGGCCCTACAATGAGCAGTTCTTC.

This clonotype was seen a handful of times. J is TRBJ1-2 and V is TRBV28, with D uncertain. Trimming pared 6 bases from V and 4 bases from J, leaving 21 bases between. The V gene's germline CDR1 is MDHEN and CDR2 SYDVKM. The CDR3 runs to 16 residues. Here the CDR3 DNA reads TGTGCCAGCAGCTCGTCCAGGTATACCTTGCTCTATGGCTACACCTTC. Encoded protein: CASSSSRYTLLYGYTF.

V is TRBV10-3 and J is TRBJ1-3, with TRBD1 identical over 9 bases. The CDR3 consists of 16 residues. With V trimmed by 6 bases and J by 0 bases, 6 bases remained unmatched. Germline CDR1 is ENHRY and CDR2 is SYGVKD. In DNA, the CDR3 is TGTGCCATCAGAACCGGGACAGGGAGCTCTGGAAACACCATATATTTT. This translates into CAIRTGTGSSGNTIYF.

J is TRBJ1-5 and V is TRBV6-6; D is unresolved. This CDR3 is built from 13 residues. CDR1 is MNHNY and CDR2 is SVGAGI in the germline V gene (reference sequence). The V and J ends lost 0 bases and 5 bases respectively, with 5 bases between them. CDR3 nucleotide sequence: TGTGCCAGCAGTTACTCGTCCGATCAGCCCCAGCATTTT. Its translation: CASSYSSDQPQHF.

This clonotype appeared a few times. The chain recombines TRBV7-2 with TRBJ2-6; the D is unclear. The V gene lost 1 base and the J gene lost 3 bases, with 4 bases spanning the gap. The germline CDR1 and CDR2 sequences are SGHTA and FQGNSA. The CDR3 has 14 amino acids. The CDR3 coding sequence is TGTGCCAGCAGCTTAGGGGTTGGGGCCAACGTCCTGACTTTC. Protein product: CASSLGVGANVLTF.

This chain joins TRBV9 and TRBJ1-1, with D possibly TRBD1 on 5 matching bases. CDR3 length equals 13 residues. V was shortened by 3 bases and J by 0 bases, with 6 bases between the two germline ends. Germline lookup yields CDR1 SGDLS and CDR2 YYNGEE. CDR3 DNA sequence: TGTGCCAGCAGCGCGGGGGTGAACACTGAAGCTTTCTTT. Its translation: CASSAGVNTEAFF. The variable domain in full, completed from reference TRBV9 and TRBJ1-1, reads DSGVTQTPKHLITATGQRVTLRCSPRSGDLSVYWYQQSLDQGLQFLIQYYNGEERAKGNILERFSAQQFPDLHSELNLSSLELGDSALYFCASSAGVNTEAFFGQGTRLTVV.

This clonotype was seen more than once but under ten times. The chain is built from TRBV20-1 and TRBJ2-3; D possibly corresponds to TRBD2 (6 bases). The germline gives CDR1 DFQATT, CDR2 SNEGSKA (reference sequence). V was cut by 1 base and J by 1 base, with 12 bases left in between. This CDR3 spans 15 amino acids. The chain's CDR3 is CSARGGPSGTDTQYF. The CDR3 DNA sequence: TGCAGTGCTAGAGGTGGGCCTAGCGGCACAGATACGCAGTATTTT.

The V call is TRBV29-1, the J call TRBJ2-3, with TRBD2 matching over 11 bases. After removal of 5 bases from V and 3 bases from J, the junction contained 10 bases not matched to a gene. Germline CDR1 is SQVTM and CDR2 is ANQGSEA. The CDR3 is made up of 16 amino acids. The CDR3 loop reads CSVTNPLAGETDTQYF. The CDR3 DNA reads as TGCAGCGTTACAAACCCACTAGCGGGAGAGACAGATACGCAGTATTTT.